This paragraph reports one T cell receptor beta chain. Its antigen is not identified. The sample belongs to a study of cytomegalovirus exposure and HLA in healthy donors. Overall study findings and caveats: According to reports, the classifier identified cytomegalovirus status with high specificity and sensitivity. CMV serostatus was the sole immune exposure information available.

Use of 60 Vbeta and 13 Jbeta primers characterized the PCR. Clones were read by immunoSEQ multiplex PCR, and TCRdb kept only the in-frame ones, dropping some. The sample has about 94,000 clones; around 69% are singletons. The specimen was PBMCs. The sequence came from a young man in good health and CMV-seronegative.

CDR3 coding DNA: TGTGCCAGCAGCGCCGGACAGGGGGTTAGTCAGCCCCAGCATTTT. Encoded protein: CASSAGQGVSQPQHF. This sequence joins TRBV9 and TRBJ1-5; 10 bases align to TRBD1. There are 15 residues in the CDR3. Trimming cost V 3 bases and J 6 bases; bases outside gene matches: 6. CDR1 is SGDLS and CDR2 is YYNGEE in the germline V gene.